A selection of T cell receptor beta chains follows, all from one sample in a study of T cells after yellow fever vaccination. MiXCR, run by TCRdb on the 5' RACE reads, gives a single entry per CDR3 protein. The sample gives about 210,000 distinct CDR3 sequences, less than 3.5% of which show up once; 3.2% is in the top ten. Sequences were derived from CD4+ T cells sorted from PBMCs, sampled 10 days after the yellow fever booster vaccination. The receptors shown here come from a young man who received the YFV17D yellow fever vaccine. The CDR3 runs from the conserved cysteine through the conserved F or W.

17,TRBJ1-2,TRBV7-2,CASSFQAPATGYGGYTF
14,TRBJ2-5,TRBV5-1,CASSLGQFQETQYF
15,TRBJ2-2,TRBV20-1,CSASRSAANTGELFF
13,TRBJ1-1,TRBV4-2,CASSKELNTEAFF
15,TRBJ1-2,TRBV4-3,CASSQGHKGDYGYTF
13,TRBJ1-5,TRBV20-1,CSARGERGQPQHF
16,TRBJ2-3,TRBV6-2/TRBV6-3,CASHFSPGLATYTQYF
17,TRBJ2-5,TRBV28,CASSFHFFAGDQETQYF
17,TRBJ1-2,TRBV18,CASSPSAGGQLEGGYTF
14,TRBJ2-5,TRBV27,CASSPRRGRETQYF
17,TRBJ2-1,TRBV5-1,CASRDLTGTHTYNEQFF
14,TRBJ1-2,TRBV7-9,CASNLNYDRTGYTF
16,TRBJ2-3,TRBV4-2,CASSQTTSGGTDTQYF
10,TRBJ1-4,TRBV6-6,CASSFGKLFF
16,TRBJ2-5,TRBV11-2,CASSEGSRGRQETQYF
15,TRBJ2-4,TRBV20-1,CSARRISSGKNIQYF
14,TRBJ1-2,TRBV10-3,CAISESNTNYGYTF
15,TRBJ2-3,TRBV9,CASSGGTAFTDTQYF
14,TRBJ1-5,TRBV7-2,CASSFVGANQPQHF
16,TRBJ1-1,TRBV7-9,CASSLEGYWEYTEAFF
18,TRBJ1-6,TRBV4-3,CASSQADRGSSYNSPLHF
13,TRBJ1-6,TRBV5-5,CASSLEGLAPLHF
15,TRBJ2-6,TRBV5-4,CASSSGGSGANVLTF
14,TRBJ1-2,TRBV7-2,CASSPTWPSYGYTF
13,TRBJ2-4,TRBV7-2,CASTQDRDGIQYF
16,TRBJ2-6,TRBV27,CAREGQARSGANVLTF
16,TRBJ1-2,TRBV4-3,CASSQSTGGANYGYTF
14,TRBJ1-4,TRBV7-3,CASSLAAGSAKLFF
18,TRBJ2-7,TRBV18,CASSRLKPGGTGIYEQYF
15,TRBJ2-5,TRBV20-1,CSATLAGGVQETQYF
15,TRBJ1-4,TRBV12-3/TRBV12-4,CASRPGGGTNEKLFF
15,TRBJ2-3,TRBV5-1,CASSHRDKSTDTQYF
16,TRBJ1-4,TRBV4-1,CASSHLYGTENEKLFF
13,TRBJ1-5,TRBV6-1,CASSAGEGRPQHF
17,TRBJ2-3,TRBV24-1,CATSDLPDSPFTDTQYF
13,TRBJ2-3,TRBV6-1,CASSKTRADTQYF
17,TRBJ2-6,TRBV5-1,CASSSRTANSGANVLTF
11,TRBJ2-1,TRBV6-2/TRBV6-3,CASQTYNEQFF
13,TRBJ1-1,TRBV27,CASSWTGVTEAFF
13,TRBJ1-3,TRBV4-3,CASSQVSGHTIYF
15,TRBJ2-3,TRBV29-1,CSVEIQGSGTDTQYF
14,TRBJ1-5,TRBV28,CASSLFGPNQPQHF
19,TRBJ1-6,TRBV20-1,CSARGQGSPLSSYNSPLHF
17,TRBJ1-2,TRBV5-5,CASSFNRGLGVRKGYTF
13,TRBJ1-2,TRBV15,CATSRTGGNGYTF
15,TRBJ2-2,TRBV14,CASSQGGGYTGELFF
14,TRBJ1-5,TRBV7-9,CASSPRQSNQPQHF
17,TRBJ1-6,TRBV3-1,CASSQGRLGLRNSPLHF
12,TRBJ2-2,TRBV11-2,CASSLVTGELFF
13,TRBJ1-5,TRBV12-3/TRBV12-4,CASSFGGYQPQHF
14,TRBJ2-5,TRBV5-5,CASSLAPGPETQYF